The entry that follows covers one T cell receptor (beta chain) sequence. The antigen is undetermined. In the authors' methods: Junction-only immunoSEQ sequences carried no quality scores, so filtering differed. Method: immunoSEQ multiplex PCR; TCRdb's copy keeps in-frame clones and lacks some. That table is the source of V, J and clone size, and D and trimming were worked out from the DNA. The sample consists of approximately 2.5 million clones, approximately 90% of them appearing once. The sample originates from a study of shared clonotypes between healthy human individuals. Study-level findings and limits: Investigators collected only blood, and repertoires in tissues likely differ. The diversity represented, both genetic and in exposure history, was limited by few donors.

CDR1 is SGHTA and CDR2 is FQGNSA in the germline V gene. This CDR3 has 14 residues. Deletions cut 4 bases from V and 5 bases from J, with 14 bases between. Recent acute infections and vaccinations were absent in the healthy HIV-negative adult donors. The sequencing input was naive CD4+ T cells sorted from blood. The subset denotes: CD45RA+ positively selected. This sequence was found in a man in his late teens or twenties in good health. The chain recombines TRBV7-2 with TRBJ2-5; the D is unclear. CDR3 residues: CASSSTSGVETQYF. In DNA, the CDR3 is TGTGCCAGCAGCTCTACGTCTGGGGTTGAGACCCAGTACTTC.